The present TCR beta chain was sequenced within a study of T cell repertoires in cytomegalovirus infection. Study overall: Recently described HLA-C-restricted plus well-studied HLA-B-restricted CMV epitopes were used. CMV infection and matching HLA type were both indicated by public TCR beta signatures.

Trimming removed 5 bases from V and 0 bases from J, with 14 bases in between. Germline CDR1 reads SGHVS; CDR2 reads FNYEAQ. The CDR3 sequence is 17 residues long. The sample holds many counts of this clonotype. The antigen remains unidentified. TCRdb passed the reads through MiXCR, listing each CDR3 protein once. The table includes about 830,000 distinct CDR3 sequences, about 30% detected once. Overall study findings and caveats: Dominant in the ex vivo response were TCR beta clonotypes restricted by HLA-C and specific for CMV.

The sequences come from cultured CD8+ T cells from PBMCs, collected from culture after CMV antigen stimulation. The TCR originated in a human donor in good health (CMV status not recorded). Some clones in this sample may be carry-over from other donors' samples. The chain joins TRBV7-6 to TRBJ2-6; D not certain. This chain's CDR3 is CASSRVRASSGANVLTF. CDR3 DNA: TGTGCCAGCAGCCGGGTACGGGCTTCCTCTGGGGCCAACGTCCTGACTTTC.